A single sample gave rise to the 7 T cell receptor beta chains below, sequenced in a study of shared clonotypes between healthy human individuals. CD45RO-negative CD8 cells positively selected for CCR7 made up the naive population, which excluded terminally differentiated effector memory CD45RA+ cells. Here immunoSEQ multiplex PCR was the method, and the copy in TCRdb shows in-frame clones only, minus some. Of hundreds of thousands of clones in the sample, roughly 95% are singletons; the top ten hold about 0.12%. Specimen: naive CD8+ T cells sorted from blood. These receptor sequences come from a young woman in good health.

This clone appeared once. The J gene is TRBJ2-7, the V gene TRBV5-1; 11 positions agree with TRBD1. J gave up 0 bases and V 5 bases, and 4 bases lay outside the gene matches. The CDR3 totals 15 residues. Looked up from germline, CDR1 is SGHRS and CDR2 is YFSETQ. This CDR3 reads CASSWDRGDSYEQYF. CDR3 in DNA: TGCGCCAGCAGTTGGGACAGGGGGGACTCCTACGAGCAGTACTTC.

The gene calls are TRBV7-2 and TRBJ2-5; D remains ambiguous. The CDR3 totals 16 residues. Germline V gives CDR1 SGHTA, CDR2 FQGNSA. V lost 4 bases and J 4 bases, leaving 19 bases between the germline ends. The CDR3: CASSSYAFSLLETQYF. The CDR3, as DNA: TGTGCCAGCAGCTCATATGCGTTTTCACTACTAGAGACCCAGTACTTC.

V gene TRBV4-1 combines with J gene TRBJ2-4, with D possibly TRBD1 on 5 matching bases. Germline lookup yields CDR1 MGHRA and CDR2 YSYEKL. V lost 1 base to trimming and J lost 7 bases, with 11 bases between them. The CDR3 is 14 residues long. The CDR3: CASSQGQLGNIQYF. The CDR3 nucleotides read TGCGCCAGCAGCCAAGGACAGTTGGGGAACATTCAGTACTTC.

The CDR3 bases are TGTGCCAGCAGCTTAGGCTGGGTCTTGAACACTGAAGCTTTCTTT. Its translation is CASSLGWVLNTEAFF. The chain links TRBV11-2 to TRBJ1-1; D not certain. Germline CDR1 and CDR2: SGHAT and FQNNGV. V lost 1 base to trimming and J lost 0 bases, with 9 bases between them. The CDR3 has 15 amino acids.

The chain uses TRBV5-4 and TRBJ1-3; D is possibly TRBD1 (5 bases). Germline V gene lookup returns CDR1 SGHNT and CDR2 YYREEE (reference sequence). Between the trimmed V and J ends, which lost 6 bases and 7 bases, there was a span of 20 bases. This CDR3 contains 15 residues. DNA of the CDR3: TGTGCCAGCATCCTTGGGGCCTTATCATTGAACACCATATATTTT. Translating gives CASILGALSLNTIYF. The whole variable domain, remainder taken from reference TRBV5-4 and TRBJ1-3, is ETGVTQSPTHLIKTRGQQVTLRCSSQSGHNTVSWYQQALGQGPQFIFQYYREEENGRGNFPPRFSGLQFPNYSSELNVNALELDDSALYLCASILGALSLNTIYFGEGSWLTVV.

The genes are TRBV5-1 and TRBJ2-2, with D unresolved. Germline CDR1 and CDR2: SGHRS and YFSETQ. This CDR3 region has 15 residues. With 2 bases removed from V and 3 bases from J, the gap between germline ends came to 11 bases. CDR3 residues: CASSFWSAYTGELFF. CDR3 coding DNA: TGCGCCAGCAGCTTTTGGAGCGCTTACACCGGGGAGCTGTTTTTT.

The rearrangement links TRBV7-8 to TRBJ2-5; D is tentatively TRBD1 or TRBD2 (5 bases each). The CDR3 consists of 16 residues. CDR1 SGHVS and CDR2 FQNEAQ come from the germline V gene. The V and J ends lost 4 bases and 7 bases respectively, with 22 bases between them. The CDR3 DNA follows: TGTGCCAGCAGCTCGCCCCTCCGGGGCGCAGCGGCGACCCAGTACTTC. Its protein is CASSSPLRGAAATQYF.